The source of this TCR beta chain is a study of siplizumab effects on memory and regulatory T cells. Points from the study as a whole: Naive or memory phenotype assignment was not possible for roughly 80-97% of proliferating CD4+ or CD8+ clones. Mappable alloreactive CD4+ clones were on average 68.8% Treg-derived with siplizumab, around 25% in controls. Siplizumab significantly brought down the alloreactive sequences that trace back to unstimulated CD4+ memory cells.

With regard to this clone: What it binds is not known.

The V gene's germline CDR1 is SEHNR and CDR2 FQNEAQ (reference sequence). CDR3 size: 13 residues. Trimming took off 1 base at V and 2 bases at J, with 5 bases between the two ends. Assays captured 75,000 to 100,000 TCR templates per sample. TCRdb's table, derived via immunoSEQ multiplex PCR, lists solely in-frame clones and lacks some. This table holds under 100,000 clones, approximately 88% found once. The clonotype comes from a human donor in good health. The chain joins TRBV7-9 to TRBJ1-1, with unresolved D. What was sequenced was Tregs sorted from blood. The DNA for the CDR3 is TGTGCCAGCAGCTTAGAACAAAACACTGAAGCTTTCTTT. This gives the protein CASSLEQNTEAFF.